This TCR beta chain was found in a study of tissue T cells after allogeneic stem cell transplantation. Overall study results and limits: Alloreactivity or antigen specificity of tissue TCRs was not determined; some clones might be host cells. Shared clones across patients were few; motif clustering revealed tissue-specific shared signatures.

The repertoire was sequenced with immunoSEQ multiplex PCR; TCRdb's copy has only in-frame clones and lacks some. This sample carries around 1,500 clones, approximately 48% of them seen once, and the ten largest clones take 20% to 25%. The CDR3 contains 14 residues. V lost 2 bases and J 0 bases, leaving 7 bases between the germline ends. Germline V gene lookup returns CDR1 NSQYPW and CDR2 LRSPGD (reference sequence). As for time point: mouse harvest day 14 after allogeneic transplant. Tail vein injection delivered 10^7 T-cell-depleted bone marrow cells and 10^6 splenic CD5+ T cells. As for this clone: The antigen is undetermined. The germline and genes are mouse ones. The read terminates 1 residue ahead of where the CDR3 ends, so the germline J gene completes it.

Sequenced input: gut tissue. This sequence joins TRBV1 and TRBJ1-1; no clear D gene. This clonotype was obtained from a female BALB/c mouse given C57BL/6 T cells with graft-versus-host disease after an allogeneic hematopoietic cell transplant. The CDR3 reads CTCSATDANTEVFF. The sequenced CDR3 bases are TGCACCTGCAGTGCAACCGATGCAAACACAGAAGTCTTC.